Below, one T cell receptor beta chain is given with its context. These data come from a study of T cell responses to AZD1222 COVID-19 vaccine. The germline V gene has CDR1 MDHEN and CDR2 SYDVKM. This CDR3 comprises 18 residues. The V end was cut by 5 bases, the J end by 4 bases, with 24 bases between. Here immunoSEQ multiplex PCR was the method, and the copy in TCRdb shows in-frame clones only, minus some. The sample table sets out under 150,000 clones. The source of this sequence is an adult in good health. This chain connects TRBV28 to TRBJ1-5; a weak D match, TRBD1 (5 bases). Sequenced sample: peripheral blood. CDR3 in amino acids: CASSPGAGHIPPNQPQHF. CDR3 in DNA: TGTGCCAGCAGTCCCGGGGCAGGGCATATCCCTCCGAATCAGCCCCAGCATTTT.